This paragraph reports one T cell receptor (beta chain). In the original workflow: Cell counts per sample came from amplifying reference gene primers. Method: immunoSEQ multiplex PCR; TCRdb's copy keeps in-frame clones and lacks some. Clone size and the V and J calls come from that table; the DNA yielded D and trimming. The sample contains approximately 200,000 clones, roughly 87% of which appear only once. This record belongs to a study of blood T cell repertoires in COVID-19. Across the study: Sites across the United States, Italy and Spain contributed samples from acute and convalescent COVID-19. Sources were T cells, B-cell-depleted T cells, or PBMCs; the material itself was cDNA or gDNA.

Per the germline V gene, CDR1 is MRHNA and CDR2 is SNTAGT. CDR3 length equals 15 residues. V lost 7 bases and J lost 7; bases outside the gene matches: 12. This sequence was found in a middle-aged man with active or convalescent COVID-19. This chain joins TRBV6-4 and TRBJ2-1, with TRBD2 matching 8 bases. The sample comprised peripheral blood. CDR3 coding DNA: TGTGCCAGCAAATTATCGGGACTAGTTCCAAATGAGCAGTTCTTC. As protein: CASKLSGLVPNEQFF.